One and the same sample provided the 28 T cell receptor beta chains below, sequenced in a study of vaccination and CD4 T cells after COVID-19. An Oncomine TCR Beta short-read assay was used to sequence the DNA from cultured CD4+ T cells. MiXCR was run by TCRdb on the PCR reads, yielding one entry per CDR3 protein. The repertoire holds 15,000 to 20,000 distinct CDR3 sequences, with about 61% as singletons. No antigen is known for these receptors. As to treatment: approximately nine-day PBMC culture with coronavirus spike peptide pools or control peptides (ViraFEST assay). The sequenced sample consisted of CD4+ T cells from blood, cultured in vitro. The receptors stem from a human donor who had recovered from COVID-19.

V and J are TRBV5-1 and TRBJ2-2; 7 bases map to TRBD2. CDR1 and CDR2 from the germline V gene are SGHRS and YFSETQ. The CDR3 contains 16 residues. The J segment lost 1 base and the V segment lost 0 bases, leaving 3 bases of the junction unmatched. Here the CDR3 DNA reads TGCGCCAGCAGCTTGGCTCTAGCGGAGAACACCGGGGAGCTGTTTTTT. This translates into CASSLALAENTGELFF.

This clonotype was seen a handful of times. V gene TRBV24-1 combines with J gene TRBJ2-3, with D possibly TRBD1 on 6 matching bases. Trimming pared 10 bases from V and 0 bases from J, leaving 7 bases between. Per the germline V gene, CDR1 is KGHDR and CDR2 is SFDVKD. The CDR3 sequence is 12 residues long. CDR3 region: CATQGSTDTQYF. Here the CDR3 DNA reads TGTGCCACACAGGGAAGCACAGATACGCAGTATTTT.

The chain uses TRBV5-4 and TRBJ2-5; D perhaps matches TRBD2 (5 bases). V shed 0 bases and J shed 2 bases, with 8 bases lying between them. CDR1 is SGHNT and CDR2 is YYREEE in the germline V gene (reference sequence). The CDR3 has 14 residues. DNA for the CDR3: TGTGCCAGCAGCTTGGGGCGGGCGCAAGAGACCCAGTACTTC. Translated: CASSLGRAQETQYF.

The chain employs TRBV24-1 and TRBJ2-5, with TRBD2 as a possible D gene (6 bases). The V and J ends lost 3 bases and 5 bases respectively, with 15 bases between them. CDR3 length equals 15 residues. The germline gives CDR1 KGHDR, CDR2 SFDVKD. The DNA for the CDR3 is TGTGCCACCAGTGATACGGCGGGGAGCGGGGAGACCCAGTACTTC. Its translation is CATSDTAGSGETQYF.

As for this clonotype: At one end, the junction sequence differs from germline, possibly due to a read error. CDR3 residues: CASSLEREGWETQYF. CDR3 nucleotides: TGTGCTAGCAGCTTAGAGCGGGAGGGCTGGGAGACCCAGTACTTC. The chain uses TRBV7-7 and TRBJ2-5; 10 positions match TRBD2. The CDR3 runs 15 residues. From germline, CDR1 is SSHAT and CDR2 FNYEAQ (reference sequence).

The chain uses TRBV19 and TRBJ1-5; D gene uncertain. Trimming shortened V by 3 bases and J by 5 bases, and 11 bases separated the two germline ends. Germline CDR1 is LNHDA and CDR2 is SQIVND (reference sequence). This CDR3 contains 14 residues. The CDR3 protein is CASSILLRDQPQHF. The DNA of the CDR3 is TGTGCCAGTAGTATTCTACTGAGGGATCAGCCCCAGCATTTT.

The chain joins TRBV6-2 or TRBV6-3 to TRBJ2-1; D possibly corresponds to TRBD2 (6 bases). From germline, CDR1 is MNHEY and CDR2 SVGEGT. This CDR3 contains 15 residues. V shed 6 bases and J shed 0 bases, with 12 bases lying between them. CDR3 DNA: TGTGCCAGCAGGGGCGGGGCTAGCTCCTACAATGAGCAGTTCTTC. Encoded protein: CASRGGASSYNEQFF.

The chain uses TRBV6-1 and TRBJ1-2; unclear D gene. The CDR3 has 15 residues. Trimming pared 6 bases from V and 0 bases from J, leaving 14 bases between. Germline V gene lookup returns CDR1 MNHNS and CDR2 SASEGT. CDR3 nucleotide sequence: TGTGCCAGCAGATCCCGGGCCCGACCTAACTATGGCTACACCTTC. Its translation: CASRSRARPNYGYTF.

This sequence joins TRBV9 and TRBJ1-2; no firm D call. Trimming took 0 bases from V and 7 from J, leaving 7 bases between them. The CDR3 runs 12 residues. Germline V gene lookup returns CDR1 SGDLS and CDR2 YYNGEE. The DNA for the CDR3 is TGTGCCAGCAGCGTAGACGAGTTTGGCTACACCTTC. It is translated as CASSVDEFGYTF. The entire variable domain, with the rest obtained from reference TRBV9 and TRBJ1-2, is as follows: DSGVTQTPKHLITATGQRVTLRCSPRSGDLSVYWYQQSLDQGLQFLIQYYNGEERAKGNILERFSAQQFPDLHSELNLSSLELGDSALYFCASSVDEFGYTFGSGTRLTVV.

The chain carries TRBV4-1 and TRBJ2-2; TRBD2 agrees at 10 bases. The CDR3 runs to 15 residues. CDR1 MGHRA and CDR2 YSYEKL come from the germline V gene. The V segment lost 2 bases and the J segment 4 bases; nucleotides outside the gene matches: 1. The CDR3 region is CASSQLAGVTGELFF. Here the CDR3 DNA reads TGCGCCAGCAGCCAACTAGCGGGAGTCACCGGGGAGCTGTTTTTT.

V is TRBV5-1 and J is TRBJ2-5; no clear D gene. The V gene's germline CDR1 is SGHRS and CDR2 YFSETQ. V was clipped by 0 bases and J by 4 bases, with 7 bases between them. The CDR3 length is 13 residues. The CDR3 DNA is TGCGCCAGCAGCTTGGCCTCAAGAGAGACCCAGTACTTC. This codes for CASSLASRETQYF.

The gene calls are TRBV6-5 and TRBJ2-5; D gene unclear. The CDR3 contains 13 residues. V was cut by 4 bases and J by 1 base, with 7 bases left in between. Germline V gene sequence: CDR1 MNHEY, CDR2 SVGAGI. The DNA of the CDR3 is TGTGCCAGCAGTTTCGACATCCAAGAGACCCAGTACTTC. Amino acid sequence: CASSFDIQETQYF.

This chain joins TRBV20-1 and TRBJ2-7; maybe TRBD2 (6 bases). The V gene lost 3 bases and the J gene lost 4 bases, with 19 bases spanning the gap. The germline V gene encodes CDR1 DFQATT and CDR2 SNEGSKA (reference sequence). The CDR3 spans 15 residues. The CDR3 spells CSASPAGNLAYEQYF. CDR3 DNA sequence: TGCAGTGCTAGCCCGGCGGGGAATTTGGCTTACGAGCAGTACTTC.

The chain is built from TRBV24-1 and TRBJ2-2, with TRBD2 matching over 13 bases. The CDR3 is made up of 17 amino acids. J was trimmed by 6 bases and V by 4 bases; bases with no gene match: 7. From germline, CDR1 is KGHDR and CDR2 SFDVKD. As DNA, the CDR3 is TGTGCCACCAGTGACCCCTTGGGACTAGCGGGACCCGGGGAGCTGTTTTTT. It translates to CATSDPLGLAGPGELFF.

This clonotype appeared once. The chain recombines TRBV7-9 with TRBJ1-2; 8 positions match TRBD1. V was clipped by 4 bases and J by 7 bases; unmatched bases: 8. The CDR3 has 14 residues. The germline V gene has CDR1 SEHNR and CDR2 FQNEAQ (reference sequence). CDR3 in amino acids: CASSSFGTGSGYTF. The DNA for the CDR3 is TGTGCCAGCAGCTCTTTCGGGACAGGAAGTGGCTACACCTTC.

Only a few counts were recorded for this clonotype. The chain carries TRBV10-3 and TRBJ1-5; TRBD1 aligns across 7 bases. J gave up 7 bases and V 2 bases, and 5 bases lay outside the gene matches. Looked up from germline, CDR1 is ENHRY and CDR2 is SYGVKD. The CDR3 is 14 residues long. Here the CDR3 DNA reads TGTGCCATCAGTGAGGACAGGGCCAACCAGCCCCAGCATTTT. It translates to CAISEDRANQPQHF.

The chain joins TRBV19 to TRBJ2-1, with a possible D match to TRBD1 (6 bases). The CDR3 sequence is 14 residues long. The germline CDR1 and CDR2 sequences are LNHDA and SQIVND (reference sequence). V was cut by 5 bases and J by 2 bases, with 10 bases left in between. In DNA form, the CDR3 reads TGTGCCAGTAGTCCCGGACAGCCCTACAATGAGCAGTTCTTC. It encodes CASSPGQPYNEQFF.

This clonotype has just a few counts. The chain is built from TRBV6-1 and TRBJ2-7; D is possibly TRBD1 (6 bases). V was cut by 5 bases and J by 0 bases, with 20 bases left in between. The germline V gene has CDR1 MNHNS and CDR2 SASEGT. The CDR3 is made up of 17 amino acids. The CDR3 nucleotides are TGTGCCAGCAGTCCGATTCGGCAGGGGCCTTCCTCCTACGAGCAGTACTTC. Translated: CASSPIRQGPSSYEQYF.

CDR3 coding DNA: TGTGCCACCAGCGACGATACCACAGGGGGCGTCTATGGCTACACCTTC. Residues: CATSDDTTGGVYGYTF. The J gene is TRBJ1-2, the V gene TRBV24-1; 9 bases line up with TRBD1. V shed 7 bases, J shed 4 bases, and the junction held 12 bases outside the gene matches. CDR1 is KGHDR and CDR2 is SFDVKD in the germline V gene. The CDR3 totals 16 residues.

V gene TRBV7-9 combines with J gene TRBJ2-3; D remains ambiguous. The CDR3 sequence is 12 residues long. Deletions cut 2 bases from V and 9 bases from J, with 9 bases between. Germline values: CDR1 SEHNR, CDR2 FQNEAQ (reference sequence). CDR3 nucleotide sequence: TGTGCCAGCAGCTTAATTGAAGGGACGCAGTATTTT. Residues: CASSLIEGTQYF.

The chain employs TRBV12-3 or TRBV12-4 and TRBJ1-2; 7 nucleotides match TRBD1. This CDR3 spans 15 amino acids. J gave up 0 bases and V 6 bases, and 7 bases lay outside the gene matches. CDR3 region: CASRLTGESNYGYTF. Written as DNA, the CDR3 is TGTGCCAGCAGACTAACAGGGGAATCTAACTATGGCTACACCTTC.

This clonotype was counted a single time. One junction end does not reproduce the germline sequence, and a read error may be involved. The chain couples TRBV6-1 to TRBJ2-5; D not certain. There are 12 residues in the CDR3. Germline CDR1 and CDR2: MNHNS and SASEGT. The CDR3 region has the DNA TGTGCCAGCGGCCCATTGCTCGAGAGCCAGTACTTC. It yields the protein CASGPLLESQYF.

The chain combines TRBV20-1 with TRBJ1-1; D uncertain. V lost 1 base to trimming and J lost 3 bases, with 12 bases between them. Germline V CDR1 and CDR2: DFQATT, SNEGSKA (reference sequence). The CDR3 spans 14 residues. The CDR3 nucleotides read TGCAGTGCTAGAGCGGTTTCCGGGGACACTGAAGCTTTCTTT. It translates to CSARAVSGDTEAFF.

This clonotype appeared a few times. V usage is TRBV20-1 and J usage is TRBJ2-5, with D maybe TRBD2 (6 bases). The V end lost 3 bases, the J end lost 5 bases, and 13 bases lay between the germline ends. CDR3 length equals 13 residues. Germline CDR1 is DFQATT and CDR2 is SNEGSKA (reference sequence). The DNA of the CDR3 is TGCAGTGCTAGGGTGGAGGGATCGGAGACCCAGTACTTC. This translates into CSARVEGSETQYF.

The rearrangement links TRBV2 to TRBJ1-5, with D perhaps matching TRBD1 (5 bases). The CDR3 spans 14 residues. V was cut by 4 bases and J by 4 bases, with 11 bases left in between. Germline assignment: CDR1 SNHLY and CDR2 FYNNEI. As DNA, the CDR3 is TGTGCCAGCAGTGTGGCAGGGTTTAATCAGCCCCAGCATTTT. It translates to CASSVAGFNQPQHF.

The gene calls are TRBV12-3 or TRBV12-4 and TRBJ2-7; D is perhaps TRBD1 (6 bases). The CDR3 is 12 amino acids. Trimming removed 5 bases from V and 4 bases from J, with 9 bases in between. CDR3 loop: CASSQQGYEQYF. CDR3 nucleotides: TGTGCCAGCAGTCAACAGGGATACGAGCAGTACTTC.

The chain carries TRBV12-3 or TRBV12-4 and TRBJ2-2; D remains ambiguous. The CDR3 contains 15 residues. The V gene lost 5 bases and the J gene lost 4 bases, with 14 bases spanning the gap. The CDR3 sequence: CASSPSAPGTGELFF. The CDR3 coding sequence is TGTGCCAGCAGTCCATCAGCCCCGGGCACCGGGGAGCTGTTTTTT.

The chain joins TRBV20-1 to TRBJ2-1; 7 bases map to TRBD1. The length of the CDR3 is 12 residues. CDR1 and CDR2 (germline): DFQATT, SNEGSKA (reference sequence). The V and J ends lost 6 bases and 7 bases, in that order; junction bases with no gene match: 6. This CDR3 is CSALGQINEQFF. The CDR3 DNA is TGCAGTGCATTGGGACAGATTAATGAGCAGTTCTTC.